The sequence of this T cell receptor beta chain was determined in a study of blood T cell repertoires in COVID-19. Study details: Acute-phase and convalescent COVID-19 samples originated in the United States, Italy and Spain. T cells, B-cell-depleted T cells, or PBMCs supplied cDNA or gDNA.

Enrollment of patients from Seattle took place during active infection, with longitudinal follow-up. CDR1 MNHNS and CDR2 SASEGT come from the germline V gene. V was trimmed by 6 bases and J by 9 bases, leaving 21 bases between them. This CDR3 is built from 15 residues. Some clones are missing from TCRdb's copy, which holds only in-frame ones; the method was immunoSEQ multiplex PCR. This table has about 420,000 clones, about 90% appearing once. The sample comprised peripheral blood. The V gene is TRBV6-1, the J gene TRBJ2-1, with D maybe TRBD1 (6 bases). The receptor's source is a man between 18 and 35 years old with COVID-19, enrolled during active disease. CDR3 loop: CASSSGVYGGVEQFF. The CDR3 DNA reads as TGTGCCAGCAGCTCCGGGGTGTATGGGGGCGTTGAGCAGTTCTTC.